These 25 T cell receptor beta chains came from one sample sequenced in a study of T cell responses to AZD1222 COVID-19 vaccine. Assay used: immunoSEQ multiplex PCR; TCRdb lists only in-frame clones, some missing. The sample includes 110,000 to 150,000 clones, roughly 93% of them seen just once. The specimen was peripheral blood, collected on day 0 of AZD1222 vaccination. The receptors originated from an adult in good health.

This sequence joins TRBV5-5 and TRBJ2-2, with D unclear. This CDR3 region has 15 residues. The germline V gene encodes CDR1 SGHKS and CDR2 YYEKEE (reference sequence). Trimming removed 2 bases at V and 1 base at J, with 9 bases between. In DNA, the CDR3 is TGTGCCAGCAGCTTTAGGCTTCTGAACACCGGGGAGCTGTTTTTT. It yields the protein CASSFRLLNTGELFF.

This rearrangement joins TRBV2 to TRBJ2-1; 7 nucleotides align to TRBD2. The CDR3 has 19 residues. Germline-derived CDR1 and CDR2 are SNHLY and FYNNEI. J gave up 6 bases and V 6 bases, and 23 bases lay outside the gene matches. The CDR3 DNA reads as TGTGCCAGCAGGGGTGGACTAGGAAAAGCGGGACCCCTACGCAATGAGCAGTTCTTC. It specifies CASRGGLGKAGPLRNEQFF.

This clone showed up just once. This chain joins TRBV7-8 and TRBJ2-7; a possible D gene is TRBD2 (6 bases). This CDR3 has 15 amino acids. From germline, CDR1 is SGHVS and CDR2 FQNEAQ. V lost 11 bases, J lost 3 bases, and 23 bases lay in between. DNA for the CDR3: TGTGCCTCAAGTCTTGAGCGGGCAAAATACTACGAGCAGTACTTC. Protein sequence: CASSLERAKYYEQYF.

V gene TRBV7-3 combines with J gene TRBJ2-1; TRBD2 matches 11 bases. The V gene end was trimmed by 1 base and the J gene end by 0 bases; junction bases not matched to a gene: 11. Germline CDR1 reads SGHTA; CDR2 reads FQGTGA. The length of the CDR3 is 20 residues. The CDR3 DNA sequence: TGTGCCAGCAGCTTAAATGGTCAGAGTAGCGGGAGGGGCTCCTACAATGAGCAGTTCTTC. Protein product: CASSLNGQSSGRGSYNEQFF.

CDR3 bases: TGTGCCAGCAGCCCCCGAGGGGACATGAACACTGAAGCTTTCTTT. Translation gives CASSPRGDMNTEAFF. V and J are TRBV9 and TRBJ1-1, with D possibly TRBD1 on 6 matching bases. The CDR3 length is 15 residues. Deletions cut 4 bases from V and 0 bases from J, with 13 bases between. Germline CDR1 SGDLS, CDR2 YYNGEE.

V is TRBV19 and J is TRBJ2-7; TRBD1 agrees at 7 bases. The V segment lost 5 bases and the J segment 2 bases; nucleotides outside the gene matches: 3. CDR1 is LNHDA and CDR2 is SQIVND in the germline V gene (reference sequence). CDR3 size: 13 residues. Here the CDR3 reads CASSLGTAYEQYF. The CDR3 region has the DNA TGTGCCAGTAGTCTCGGGACAGCCTACGAGCAGTACTTC. Looking up the rest from reference TRBV19 and TRBJ2-7 gives the full variable domain: DGGITQSPKYLFRKEGQNVTLSCEQNLNHDAMYWYRQDPGQGLRLIYYSQIVNDFQKGDIAEGYSVSREKKESFPLTVTSAQKNPTAFYLCASSLGTAYEQYFGPGTRLTVT.

This clone was picked up one time. The chain recombines TRBV5-1 with TRBJ1-5, with D maybe TRBD1 (5 bases). V gave up 0 bases and J gave up 6 bases, with 16 bases separating them. The length of the CDR3 is 16 residues. Per germline, CDR1 SGHRS and CDR2 YFSETQ. The CDR3 DNA sequence: TGCGCCAGCAGCTTGGCGGCCGCGGGGCAGGGTCAGCCCCAGCATTTT. Encoded protein: CASSLAAAGQGQPQHF.

V and J are TRBV27 and TRBJ2-2; 9 positions agree with TRBD1. V dropped 6 bases and J dropped 5; count of bases not matched to a gene: 7. The CDR3 consists of 15 residues. Germline loops: CDR1 MNHEY, CDR2 SMNVEV (reference sequence). The CDR3 here is CASSPGTGFTGELFF. The CDR3 DNA is TGTGCCAGCAGCCCCGGGACAGGGTTTACCGGGGAGCTGTTTTTT.

This clone occurred once. CDR3 sequence: CATSDLLDPTQYF. For the CDR3, the DNA is TGTGCCACCAGTGATTTGCTAGATCCCACGCAGTATTTT. The chain carries TRBV24-1 and TRBJ2-3; D not resolved. The CDR3 has 13 amino acids. Per the germline V gene, CDR1 is KGHDR and CDR2 is SFDVKD. The V end was cut by 0 bases, the J end by 9 bases, with 9 bases between.

This clone has only one observation. The CDR3 region is CASSPLSGAYNEQFF. CDR3 nucleotides: TGTGCCAGCAGCCCCTTGAGCGGGGCCTACAATGAGCAGTTCTTC. The chain uses TRBV14 and TRBJ2-1; TRBD2 matches at 7 bases. The CDR3 contains 15 residues. Looked up from germline, CDR1 is SGHDN and CDR2 is FVKESK. With V trimmed by 4 bases and J by 2 bases, 5 bases remained unmatched.

CDR3: CASSLLGTADEKLFF. CDR3 DNA sequence: TGTGCCAGCAGCTTACTAGGCACGGCCGATGAAAAACTGTTTTTT. The chain joins TRBV11-2 to TRBJ1-4; D is unresolved. Trimming shortened V by 2 bases and J by 6 bases, and 13 bases separated the two germline ends. The germline CDR1 and CDR2 sequences are SGHAT and FQNNGV. The CDR3 has 15 amino acids.

In its sample, this clone was seen once. The chain employs TRBV2 and TRBJ1-1; 11 bases match TRBD1. Losses at the gene ends were 4 bases for V and 3 bases for J; bases not matched to a gene: 7. Germline-derived CDR1 and CDR2 are SNHLY and FYNNEI. The CDR3 totals 16 residues. This chain's CDR3 is CASSVTGQGADTEAFF. The CDR3 DNA is TGTGCCAGCAGTGTAACCGGACAGGGGGCTGACACTGAAGCTTTCTTT.

This chain joins TRBV7-9 and TRBJ2-3; the D gene is possibly TRBD2 (6 bases). Germline V gene lookup returns CDR1 SEHNR and CDR2 FQNEAQ (reference sequence). V lost 5 bases, J lost 5 bases, and 17 bases lay in between. The CDR3 sequence is 15 residues long. CDR3 amino acids: CASSANSGSIDTQYF. DNA of the CDR3: TGTGCCAGCAGCGCGAATAGCGGATCTATAGATACGCAGTATTTT.

V usage is TRBV30 and J usage is TRBJ1-1; D perhaps matches TRBD1 (6 bases). V shed 3 bases and J shed 1 base, with 18 bases lying between them. The CDR3 is 16 amino acids. The germline gives CDR1 GTSNPN, CDR2 SVGIG (reference sequence). CDR3 residues: CAWSPLRTEGNTEAFF. In nucleotides, the CDR3 is TGTGCCTGGAGCCCTCTTAGGACAGAAGGGAACACTGAAGCTTTCTTT.

This clone was observed a single time. The J gene is TRBJ1-5, the V gene TRBV18; D is ambiguous. The germline V gene encodes CDR1 KGHSH and CDR2 LQKENI. The CDR3 runs 13 residues. Trimming removed 2 bases from V and 4 bases from J, with 6 bases in between. CDR3 sequence: CASSPEVNQPQHF. CDR3 nucleotide sequence: TGTGCCAGCTCACCAGAGGTGAATCAGCCCCAGCATTTT.

The gene calls are TRBV30 and TRBJ1-6; the D is unclear. The germline V gene encodes CDR1 GTSNPN and CDR2 SVGIG (reference sequence). V shed 0 bases and J shed 7 bases, with 22 bases lying between them. This CDR3 is 18 amino acids long. CDR3 protein: CAWSVPRQAFVGNSPLHF. The CDR3 DNA sequence: TGTGCCTGGAGTGTACCCCGCCAGGCTTTCGTCGGAAATTCACCCCTCCACTTT. Full variable domain (remainder filled in from reference TRBV30 and TRBJ1-6): SQTIHQWPATLVQPVGSPLSLECTVEGTSNPNLYWYRQAAGRGLQLLFYSVGIGQISSEVPQNLSASRPQDRQFILSSKKLLLSDSGFYLCAWSVPRQAFVGNSPLHFGNGTRLTVT.

The chain is built from TRBV19 and TRBJ1-3, with D unresolved. The CDR3 is 15 residues long. V lost 4 bases and J 0 bases, leaving 10 bases between the germline ends. Germline CDR1 and CDR2: LNHDA and SQIVND (reference sequence). DNA for the CDR3: TGTGCCAGTAGTAAGGAGGGTCACTCTGGAAACACCATATATTTT. Translated, it gives CASSKEGHSGNTIYF. Full variable domain (rest looked up from reference TRBV19 and TRBJ1-3): DGGITQSPKYLFRKEGQNVTLSCEQNLNHDAMYWYRQDPGQGLRLIYYSQIVNDFQKGDIAEGYSVSREKKESFPLTVTSAQKNPTAFYLCASSKEGHSGNTIYFGEGSWLTVV.

V usage is TRBV7-9 and J usage is TRBJ2-2; D unclear. There are 11 residues in the CDR3. CDR1 SEHNR and CDR2 FQNEAQ come from the germline V gene (reference sequence). Trimming left V 4 bases short and J 7 bases short, with 4 bases between. The CDR3 region has the DNA TGTGCCAGCAGCTCTTACGGGGAGCTGTTTTTT. Translation: CASSSYGELFF.

The V gene is TRBV28, the J gene TRBJ1-6, with 8 bases identical to TRBD1. CDR3 length equals 20 residues. The J segment lost 0 bases and the V segment lost 6 bases, leaving 16 bases of the junction unmatched. Germline values: CDR1 MDHEN, CDR2 SYDVKM. This CDR3 is CASSNFQGAGINSYNSPLHF. DNA of the CDR3: TGTGCCAGCAGCAATTTCCAGGGGGCCGGAATCAACTCCTATAATTCACCCCTCCACTTT. Based on the CDR3 plus reference TRBV28 and TRBJ1-6, the full variable domain is DVKVTQSSRYLVKRTGEKVFLECVQDMDHENMFWYRQDPGLGLRLIYFSYDVKMKEKGDIPEGYSVSREKKERFSLILESASTNQTSMYLCASSNFQGAGINSYNSPLHFGNGTRLTVT.

The rearrangement links TRBV9 to TRBJ2-2; no clear D. This CDR3 has 15 residues. Trimming pared 0 bases from V and 7 bases from J, leaving 13 bases between. Germline lookup yields CDR1 SGDLS and CDR2 YYNGEE. The CDR3 region has the DNA TGTGCCAGCAGCGTAGGTTGGCAGAGGCTCGGGGAGCTGTTTTTT. Protein product: CASSVGWQRLGELFF.

V is TRBV5-1 and J is TRBJ2-2; D remains ambiguous. The CDR3 is 14 amino acids. V was clipped by 0 bases and J by 4 bases, with 7 bases between them. CDR1 and CDR2 (germline): SGHRS, YFSETQ. The CDR3 region is CASSLERATGELFF. DNA for the CDR3: TGCGCCAGCAGCTTGGAAAGGGCCACCGGGGAGCTGTTTTTT.

The chain recombines TRBV18 with TRBJ2-1; D is unclear. Germline CDR1 is KGHSH and CDR2 is LQKENI. The CDR3 is 14 amino acids. Trimming removed 4 bases from V and 9 bases from J, with 16 bases in between. The CDR3 loop is CASSQTGVAGEQFF. In DNA, the CDR3 is TGTGCCAGCTCACAAACGGGCGTAGCAGGTGAGCAGTTCTTC.

This rearrangement joins TRBV7-8 to TRBJ1-6, with D possibly being TRBD1 (5 bases). The CDR3 is 16 amino acids. CDR1 and CDR2 (germline): SGHVS, FQNEAQ. The CDR3 here is CASGQGTGKNNSPLHF. The CDR3 bases are TGTGCGAGCGGTCAGGGCACGGGAAAAAATAATTCACCCCTCCACTTT.

V is TRBV5-1 and J is TRBJ2-4; 8 bases are shared with TRBD2. V shed 0 bases and J 8 bases; nucleotides not matched to a gene: 16. CDR3 length: 18 amino acids. The germline CDR1 and CDR2 sequences are SGHRS and YFSETQ. In nucleotides, the CDR3 is TGCGCCAGCAGCTTGGTTCGGCTAGCGGGTACGCGGGGTGACATTCAGTACTTC. It codes for CASSLVRLAGTRGDIQYF.

The genes are TRBV5-4 and TRBJ2-7, with a weak D call TRBD1 (6 bases). This CDR3 region has 13 residues. Germline CDR1 and CDR2: SGHNT and YYREEE (reference sequence). Trimming took 1 base from V and 11 from J, leaving 16 bases between them. DNA for the CDR3: TGTGCCAGCAGCTTGAAGGGACACCTGGTTGAGTACTTC. Translating it yields CASSLKGHLVEYF.